These 4 T cell receptor beta chains share one sample of origin, sequenced in a study of cytomegalovirus exposure and HLA in healthy donors. Primers included in the PCR were 60 Vbeta and 13 Jbeta primers. Produced via immunoSEQ multiplex PCR; TCRdb's table is partial and in-frame only. The sample has about 160,000 clones; roughly four fifths are singletons. Sequencing was performed on PBMCs. The source is a man aged 35 to 55 in good health and CMV-seronegative.

A few counts support this clone. This CDR3 reads CASSYWTGTNYGYTF. CDR3 nucleotide sequence: TGTGCCAGCAGTTACTGGACAGGGACTAACTATGGCTACACCTTC. The V gene is TRBV6-5, the J gene TRBJ1-2, with 8 bases fitting TRBD1. CDR3 length equals 15 residues. Germline V lookup: CDR1 MNHEY, CDR2 SVGAGI. Unmatched junction bases numbered 1, after V lost 1 base and J lost 0 bases.

The V gene is TRBV2, the J gene TRBJ2-7, with 7 bases lining up with TRBD2. The length of the CDR3 is 14 residues. J was trimmed by 1 base and V by 5 bases; bases with no gene match: 5. Per the germline V gene, CDR1 is SNHLY and CDR2 is FYNNEI. CDR3 sequence reads: CASSWRETSYEQYF. CDR3 DNA: TGTGCCAGCAGTTGGCGGGAGACGTCCTACGAGCAGTACTTC.

The chain links TRBV15 to TRBJ2-5; D not certain. The length of the CDR3 is 17 residues. Trimming shortened V by 0 bases and J by 1 base, and 15 bases separated the two germline ends. Germline lookup yields CDR1 LNHNV and CDR2 YYDKDF (reference sequence). In nucleotides, the CDR3 is TGTGCCACCAGCAGAGATCTCCAGGCCGGTTTCCAAGAGACCCAGTACTTC. This translates into CATSRDLQAGFQETQYF.

The chain recombines TRBV25-1 with TRBJ2-2; 10 bases fit TRBD2. The V segment lost 8 bases and the J segment 3 bases; nucleotides outside the gene matches: 6. The CDR3 length is 15 residues. In germline, CDR1 is MGHDK, CDR2 SYGVNS. The CDR3 here is CASSQGLAYTGELFF. CDR3 coding DNA: TGTGCCAGCTCTCAGGGACTAGCGTACACCGGGGAGCTGTTTTTT.